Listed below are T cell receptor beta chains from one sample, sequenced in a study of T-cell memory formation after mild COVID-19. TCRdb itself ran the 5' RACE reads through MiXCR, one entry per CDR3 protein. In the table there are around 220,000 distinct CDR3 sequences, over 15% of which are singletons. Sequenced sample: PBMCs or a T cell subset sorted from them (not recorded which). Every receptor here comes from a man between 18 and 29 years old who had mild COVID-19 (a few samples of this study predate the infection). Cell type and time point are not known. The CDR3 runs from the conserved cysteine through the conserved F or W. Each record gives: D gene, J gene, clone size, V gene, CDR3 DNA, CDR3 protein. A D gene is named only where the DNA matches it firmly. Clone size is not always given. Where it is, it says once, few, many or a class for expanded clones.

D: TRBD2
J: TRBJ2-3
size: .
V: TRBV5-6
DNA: TGTGCCAGCAGGCGACAGATGAGCGGGGGGGTCATAACAGATACGCAGTATTTT
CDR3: CASRRQMSGGVITDTQYF

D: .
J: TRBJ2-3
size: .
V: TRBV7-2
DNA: TGTGCCAGCAGCTTAGGCGGGGCCGGCGATACATATACGCAGTATTTT
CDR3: CASSLGGAGDTYTQYF

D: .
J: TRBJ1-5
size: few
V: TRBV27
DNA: TGTGCCAGCAGTTTAACAGCCCATCAGCCCCAGCATTTT
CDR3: CASSLTAHQPQHF

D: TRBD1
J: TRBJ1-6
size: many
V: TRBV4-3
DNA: TGCGCCAGCAGCCCACGGGGACAGCGTATCTCACCCCTCCACTTT
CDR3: CASSPRGQRISPLHF

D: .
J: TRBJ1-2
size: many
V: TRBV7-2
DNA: TGTGCCAGCAGCCCCCGGCGTGACGCGGGCTACACCTTC
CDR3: CASSPRRDAGYTF

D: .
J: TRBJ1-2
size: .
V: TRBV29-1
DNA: TGCAGCGTTGACTCCTGGACAGACTATGGCTACACCTTC
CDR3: CSVDSWTDYGYTF

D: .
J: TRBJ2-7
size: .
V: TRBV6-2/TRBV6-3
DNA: TGTGCCAGCAGACTCTCGACGGCCGGATATGAGCAGTACTTC
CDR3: CASRLSTAGYEQYF

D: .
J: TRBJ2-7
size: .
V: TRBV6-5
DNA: TGTGCCAGCAGTCCAAACCTGCCAGGATACTACGAGCAGTACTTC
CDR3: CASSPNLPGYYEQYF

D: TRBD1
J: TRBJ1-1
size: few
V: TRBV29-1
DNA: TGCAGCGTTGAAGATGCTGTGACAGGGGCCTTGAACACTGAAGCTTTCTTT
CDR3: CSVEDAVTGALNTEAFF

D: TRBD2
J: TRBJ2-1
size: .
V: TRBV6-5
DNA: TGTGCCAGCCGGCTAGCGGGGGACAATGAGCAGTTCTTC
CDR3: CASRLAGDNEQFF

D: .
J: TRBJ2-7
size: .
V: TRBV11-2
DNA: TGTGCCAGCAGCTTAGGGAACAGGGACGAGCAGTACTTC
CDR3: CASSLGNRDEQYF

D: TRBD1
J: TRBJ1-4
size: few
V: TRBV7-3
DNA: TGTGCCAGCAGCTCGACAGGGAATGAAAAACTGTTTTTT
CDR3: CASSSTGNEKLFF

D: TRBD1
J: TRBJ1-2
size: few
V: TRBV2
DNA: TGTGCCAGCAGCGCTGGGACAGCTATGGGCTACACCTTC
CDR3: CASSAGTAMGYTF

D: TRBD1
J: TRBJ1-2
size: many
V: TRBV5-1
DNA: TGCGCCAGCAGCTTTGGGACAGGGAACTATGGCTACACCTTC
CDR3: CASSFGTGNYGYTF

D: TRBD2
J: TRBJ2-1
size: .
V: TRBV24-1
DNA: TGTGCCACCTGCCGTGGGGGGGATCACAATGAGCAGTTCTTC
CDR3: CATCRGGDHNEQFF

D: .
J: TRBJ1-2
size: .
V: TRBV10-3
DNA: TGTGCCATCAGTGGGCTGAGAGGGAACTATGGCTACACCTTC
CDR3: CAISGLRGNYGYTF

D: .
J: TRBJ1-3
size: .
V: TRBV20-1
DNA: TGCAGTGCTAGGTCCGGGAATGAGAACACCATATATTTT
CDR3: CSARSGNENTIYF

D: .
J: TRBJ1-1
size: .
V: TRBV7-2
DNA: TGTGCCAGCGACCTAATGGGAGGGTTTAGCACTGAAGCTTTCTTT
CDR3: CASDLMGGFSTEAFF

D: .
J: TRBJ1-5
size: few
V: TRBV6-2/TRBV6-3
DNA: TGTGCCAGCAGTTACCTCTTTTATCAGCCCCAGCATTTT
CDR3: CASSYLFYQPQHF

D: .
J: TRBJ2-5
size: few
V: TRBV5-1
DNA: TGCGCCAGCAGCGCCCAGGGGTCCCAAGAGACCCAGTACTTC
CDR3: CASSAQGSQETQYF

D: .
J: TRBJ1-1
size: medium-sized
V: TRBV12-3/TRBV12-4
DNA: TGCGCCAGCAGCCTCAGGGGCACTGAAGCTTTCTTT
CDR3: CASSLRGTEAFF

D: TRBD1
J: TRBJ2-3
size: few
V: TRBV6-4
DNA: TGTGCCAGCAGTACGGGACAGGCGGCCACAGATACGCAGTATTTT
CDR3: CASSTGQAATDTQYF

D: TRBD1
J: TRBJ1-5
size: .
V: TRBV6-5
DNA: TGTGCCAGCAGGAGGGGGCCGGGCAATCAGCCCCAGCATTTT
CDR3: CASRRGPGNQPQHF

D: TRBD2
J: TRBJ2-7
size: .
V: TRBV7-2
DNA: TGTGCCAGCAGCTTAGATGGGGGGGGCTCCTACGAGCAGTACTTC
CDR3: CASSLDGGGSYEQYF

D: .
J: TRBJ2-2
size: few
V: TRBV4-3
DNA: TGCGCCAGCAGTCGCGTTCAGGGTTGGGCCGGGGAGCTGTTTTTT
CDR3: CASSRVQGWAGELFF

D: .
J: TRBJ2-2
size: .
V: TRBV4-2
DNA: TGTGCCAGCAGCCAAACCGTGGGGGGGCCGGACACCGGGGAGCTGTTTTTT
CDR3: CASSQTVGGPDTGELFF

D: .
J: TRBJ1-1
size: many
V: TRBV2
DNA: TGTGCCAGCAGTGTGGTAGAGAACACTGAAGCTTTCTTT
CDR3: CASSVVENTEAFF

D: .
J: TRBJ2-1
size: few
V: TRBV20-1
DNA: TGCAGTGCTACCAGGTCCTACAATGAGCAGTTCTTC
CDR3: CSATRSYNEQFF

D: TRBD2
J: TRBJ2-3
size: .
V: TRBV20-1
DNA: TGCAGTGCTCTAGCGGGGACCACAGATACGCAGTATTTT
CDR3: CSALAGTTDTQYF

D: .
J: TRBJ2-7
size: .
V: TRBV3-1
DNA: TGTGCCAGCAGCCAAGGAGACAGATACTGGAGCTCCTACGAGCAGTACTTC
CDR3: CASSQGDRYWSSYEQYF

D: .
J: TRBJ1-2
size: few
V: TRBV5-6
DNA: TGTGCCAGCAGCTTGGGGACATTTGCCTATGGCTACACCTTC
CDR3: CASSLGTFAYGYTF

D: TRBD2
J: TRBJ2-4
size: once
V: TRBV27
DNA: TGTGCCAGCAGTTTCACCGGGGGGTTTCAGTACTTC
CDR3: CASSFTGGFQYF

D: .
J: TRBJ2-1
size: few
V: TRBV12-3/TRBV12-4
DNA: TGTGCCAGCGGCCCTAGCAGGTCCTACAATGAGCAGTTCTTC
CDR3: CASGPSRSYNEQFF

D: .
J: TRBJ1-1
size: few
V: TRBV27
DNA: TGTGCCAGCTGGGGGGGGATGAACACTGAAGCTTTCTTT
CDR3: CASWGGMNTEAFF

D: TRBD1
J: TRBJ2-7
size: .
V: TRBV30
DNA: TGTGCCTGGTTCTCCCGGGACAGGGGTTACTTC
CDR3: CAWFSRDRGYF

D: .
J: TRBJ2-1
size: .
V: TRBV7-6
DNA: TGTGCCAGCAGCTCCCGCGAGGTGGCGGCTGAGCAGTTCTTC
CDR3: CASSSREVAAEQFF

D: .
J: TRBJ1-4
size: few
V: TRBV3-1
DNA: TGTGCCAGCAGCCCCAGTGACGAGGGGTCCCCCGTTTTT
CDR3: CASSPSDEGSPVF

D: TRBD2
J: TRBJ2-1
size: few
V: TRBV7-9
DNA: TGTGCCAGCAGCTTAGCGCTCAGCGGGGGGGCCATGGAGCAGTTCTTC
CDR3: CASSLALSGGAMEQFF

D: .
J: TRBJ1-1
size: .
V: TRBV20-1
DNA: TGCAGTGCTCCAAACAGGGCGAACACTGAAGCTTTCTTT
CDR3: CSAPNRANTEAFF